A single sample gave rise to the 22 T cell receptor beta chains below, sequenced in a study of post-analysis software for immune sequencing data. Study results and caveats: Patients showed TRBV5-6, TRBV5-1 and TRBV20-1 among roughly 5 TRBV segments more frequent than in controls.

Their antigens remain unidentified. TCR beta cDNA libraries had unique molecular identifiers. Using its own MiXCR run on the PCR reads, TCRdb lists one record per CDR3 protein. Among hundreds of thousands of distinct CDR3 sequences listed, roughly 46% were seen once. Material for sequencing was blood. The receptors shown here come from a girl aged 10-17 years with multiple sclerosis.

The chain employs TRBV20-1 and TRBJ2-5; D ambiguous. The V end lost 3 bases, the J end lost 2 bases, and 7 bases lay between the germline ends. Germline CDR1 DFQATT, CDR2 SNEGSKA (reference sequence). There are 12 residues in the CDR3. The CDR3 region has the DNA TGCAGTGCTAGGTTCCTACAAGAGACCCAGTACTTC. Translation gives CSARFLQETQYF.

The chain joins TRBV27 to TRBJ2-5; 7 nucleotides match TRBD2. V lost 5 bases, J lost 5 bases, and 8 bases stayed unmatched. CDR3 length equals 14 residues. CDR1 and CDR2 (germline): MNHEY, SMNVEV (reference sequence). The chain's CDR3 is CASSAAGRGETQYF. In DNA, the CDR3 is TGTGCCAGCAGTGCAGCGGGAAGGGGTGAGACCCAGTACTTC.

V is TRBV6-5 and J is TRBJ2-5, with D possibly being TRBD2 (6 bases). This CDR3 region has 14 residues. V lost 6 bases and J lost 11, with 22 bases in between. From germline, CDR1 is MNHEY and CDR2 SVGAGI. CDR3 nucleotide sequence: TGTGCCAGCAGGTACGGCGCGGGTAGGGAGGAGCAGTACTTC. Its protein product is CASRYGAGREEQYF.

The V call is TRBV25-1, the J call TRBJ2-7; a weak D match, TRBD1 (5 bases). This CDR3 has 18 residues. Trimming left V 4 bases short and J 3 bases short, with 25 bases between. The germline V gene has CDR1 MGHDK and CDR2 SYGVNS. For the CDR3, the DNA is TGTGCCAGCAGTGGTGAACTGATCCCCCCGGACATCGGCTACGAGCAGTACTTC. Its translation is CASSGELIPPDIGYEQYF.

The V gene is TRBV7-2, the J gene TRBJ2-1; maybe TRBD1 (7 bases). The CDR3 has 17 residues. The germline V and J ends were trimmed by 2 bases and 7 bases, with 21 bases remaining between them. CDR1 and CDR2 from the germline V gene are SGHTA and FQGNSA. CDR3 coding DNA: TGTGCCAGCAGCTTACATATGGCAGGGTCAGGGGGGAATGAGCAGTTCTTC. Translated: CASSLHMAGSGGNEQFF. Full variable domain (remainder filled in from reference TRBV7-2 and TRBJ2-1): GAGVSQSPSNKVTEKGKDVELRCDPISGHTALYWYRQSLGQGLEFLIYFQGNSAPDKSGLPSDRFSAERTGGSVSTLTIQRTQQEDSAVYLCASSLHMAGSGGNEQFFGPGTRLTVL.

This rearrangement joins TRBV5-1 to TRBJ2-3; D remains ambiguous. The CDR3 is 15 residues long. V was cut by 0 bases and J by 0 bases, with 8 bases left in between. Per the germline V gene, CDR1 is SGHRS and CDR2 is YFSETQ. The CDR3 is CASSLDEPSTDTQYF. The CDR3 nucleotides read TGCGCCAGCAGCTTGGATGAGCCTAGCACAGATACGCAGTATTTT.

The rearrangement uses TRBV6-5 and TRBJ2-7; D uncertain. Germline CDR1 and CDR2: MNHEY and SVGAGI. Trimming removed 6 bases at V and 5 bases at J, with 8 bases between. CDR3 length: 11 residues. The CDR3 coding sequence is TGTGCCAGCAGATCCATAAACGAGCAGTACTTC. It specifies CASRSINEQYF.

This clonotype was detected once. The rearrangement links TRBV5-1 to TRBJ2-3; D gene ambiguous. The germline V and J ends were trimmed by 0 bases and 2 bases, with 7 bases remaining between them. The CDR3 contains 14 residues. The germline V gene encodes CDR1 SGHRS and CDR2 YFSETQ. The CDR3 sequence: CASSLEANTDTQYF. The CDR3 nucleotides read TGCGCCAGCAGCTTGGAAGCCAACACAGATACGCAGTATTTT.

V is TRBV7-9 and J is TRBJ2-5, with a weak D call TRBD2 (6 bases). Trimming stripped 5 bases from V and 3 bases from J, with 16 bases between. This CDR3 has 15 residues. Germline CDR1 reads SEHNR; CDR2 reads FQNEAQ (reference sequence). CDR3 sequence reads: CASSPEGAEEETQYF. CDR3 in DNA: TGTGCCAGCAGCCCGGAGGGAGCCGAGGAAGAGACCCAGTACTTC.

The chain is built from TRBV20-1 and TRBJ2-7, with D unclear. V was clipped by 6 bases and J by 0 bases, with 12 bases between them. The CDR3 runs to 13 residues. Germline loops: CDR1 DFQATT, CDR2 SNEGSKA (reference sequence). CDR3 in amino acids: CSATLKDSYEQYF. As DNA, the CDR3 is TGCAGTGCAACACTTAAGGACTCCTACGAGCAGTACTTC.

This clonotype was observed a handful of times. V is TRBV9 and J is TRBJ1-5; D is possibly TRBD1 (6 bases). The germline V gene encodes CDR1 SGDLS and CDR2 YYNGEE. This CDR3 has 14 amino acids. Trimming removed 2 bases at V and 5 bases at J, with 11 bases between. In nucleotides, the CDR3 is TGTGCCAGCAGCGTCCGAACAGGGTATCAGCCCCAGCATTTT. Its protein product is CASSVRTGYQPQHF. The entire variable domain, with the rest obtained from reference TRBV9 and TRBJ1-5, is as follows: DSGVTQTPKHLITATGQRVTLRCSPRSGDLSVYWYQQSLDQGLQFLIQYYNGEERAKGNILERFSAQQFPDLHSELNLSSLELGDSALYFCASSVRTGYQPQHFGDGTRLSIL.

The chain joins TRBV20-1 to TRBJ2-7, with 14 positions matching TRBD2. The CDR3 runs to 17 residues. The germline gives CDR1 DFQATT, CDR2 SNEGSKA (reference sequence). V lost 6 bases and J lost 3; bases outside the gene matches: 13. For the CDR3, the DNA is TGCAGTGCCCCGAGGACTAGCGGGAGGATCGTGGGCTACGAGCAGTACTTC. Protein sequence: CSAPRTSGRIVGYEQYF.

The chain joins TRBV3-1 to TRBJ2-7, with 13 bases aligning to TRBD2. CDR1 LGHDT and CDR2 YNNKEL come from the germline V gene (reference sequence). The junction had 8 bases not matched to a gene; V was cut back by 10 bases and J by 2 bases. The CDR3 sequence is 15 residues long. The CDR3 nucleotides read TGTGCCAACACCGGACTAGCGGGAGTGACCTACGAGCAGTACTTC. It is translated as CANTGLAGVTYEQYF.

The chain employs TRBV28 and TRBJ1-2; D perhaps matches TRBD1 (6 bases). This CDR3 has 14 residues. Germline CDR1 reads MDHEN; CDR2 reads SYDVKM. Deletions cut 6 bases from V and 6 bases from J, with 17 bases between. The CDR3 DNA is TGTGCCAGCAGAGAGACAGGCGGAGGGGATGGCTACACCTTC. This codes for CASRETGGGDGYTF.

V usage is TRBV6-6 and J usage is TRBJ1-1; D is uncertain. Germline values: CDR1 MNHNY, CDR2 SVGAGI (reference sequence). There are 14 residues in the CDR3. Between the trimmed V and J ends, which lost 2 bases and 3 bases, there was a span of 10 bases. As DNA, the CDR3 is TGTGCCAGCAGTTACGGGTTGGGGTACACTGAAGCTTTCTTT. Translation gives CASSYGLGYTEAFF.

This clonotype showed up just a few times. The chain has TRBV5-1 and TRBJ2-1; 9 nucleotides align to TRBD1. The ends lost 4 bases at V and 10 bases at J; junction bases unmatched: 12. CDR1 and CDR2 from the germline V gene are SGHRS and YFSETQ. The CDR3 is 15 amino acids. The CDR3 sequence is CASSHHPDRGQEQFF. DNA for the CDR3: TGCGCCAGCAGCCACCACCCGGACAGGGGACAGGAGCAGTTCTTC. Looking up the rest from reference TRBV5-1 and TRBJ2-1 gives the full variable domain: KAGVTQTPRYLIKTRGQQVTLSCSPISGHRSVSWYQQTPGQGLQFLFEYFSETQRNKGNFPGRFSGRQFSNSRSEMNVSTLELGDSALYLCASSHHPDRGQEQFFGPGTRLTVL.

The chain recombines TRBV4-1 with TRBJ2-5; D unclear. CDR3 size: 16 residues. V lost 1 base and J lost 5, with 17 bases in between. In germline, CDR1 is MGHRA, CDR2 YSYEKL. The CDR3 DNA is TGCGCCAGCAGCCAAGGGCCGGTTCTGCCGAGGGAGACCCAGTACTTC. Protein sequence: CASSQGPVLPRETQYF.

The chain uses TRBV24-1 and TRBJ2-3; 7 nucleotides align to TRBD2. Germline V lookup: CDR1 KGHDR, CDR2 SFDVKD. Losses at the gene ends were 5 bases for V and 5 bases for J; bases not matched to a gene: 9. This CDR3 spans 15 amino acids. Here the CDR3 DNA reads TGTGCCACCAGTGGTTTTGGCCGCGGGGGAGATACGCAGTATTTT. The encoded protein is CATSGFGRGGDTQYF.

The chain uses TRBV28 and TRBJ1-1, with D perhaps matching TRBD1 (6 bases). Germline values: CDR1 MDHEN, CDR2 SYDVKM. The V end lost 5 bases, the J end lost 5 bases, and 18 bases lay between the germline ends. The CDR3 runs 15 residues. In DNA form, the CDR3 reads TGTGCCAGCAGTCTACCCCGGGGGGCTGGGACTGAAGCTTTCTTT. This gives the protein CASSLPRGAGTEAFF.

The sample holds a few counts of this clonotype. The genes are TRBV2 and TRBJ2-1; 9 nucleotides match TRBD1. The germline V gene encodes CDR1 SNHLY and CDR2 FYNNEI. The CDR3 spans 15 residues. V shed 4 bases and J 2 bases; nucleotides not matched to a gene: 3. The CDR3 coding sequence is TGTGCCAGCAGTGCGAACAGGGGGCCCTACAATGAGCAGTTCTTC. Translating it yields CASSANRGPYNEQFF.

The chain is built from TRBV12-3 or TRBV12-4 and TRBJ1-5, with D maybe TRBD1 (5 bases). The CDR3 sequence is 16 residues long. Trimming removed 2 bases from V and 2 bases from J, with 13 bases in between. This chain's CDR3 is CASSLSRGKGNQPQHF. The CDR3 DNA reads as TGTGCCAGCAGTTTATCTCGGGGGAAGGGCAATCAGCCCCAGCATTTT.

The CDR3 region is CASSSDGDYEQYF. CDR3 nucleotides: TGTGCCAGCAGCTCCGACGGTGACTACGAGCAGTACTTC. The chain couples TRBV7-9 to TRBJ2-7; D gene ambiguous. The CDR3 length is 13 residues. V was clipped by 4 bases and J by 3 bases, with 10 bases between them. Germline V gene data show CDR1 as SEHNR and CDR2 as FQNEAQ (reference sequence).